One T cell receptor beta chain is described in this entry. Sequencing used immunoSEQ multiplex PCR; TCRdb keeps in-frame clones, though not all of them. The sample comprises 180,000 or so clones, 85% of which are singletons, and 6.5% to 9% rests with the top ten. The data originate from a study of blood T cell repertoires in COVID-19. CDR1 and CDR2 (germline): SGHDT, YYEEEE. The ends were cut back, 2 bases at V and 3 bases at J, with 9 bases in the middle. The CDR3 is made up of 15 amino acids. The receptor was isolated from a woman aged 55-69 years with acute or convalescent COVID-19. This chain links TRBV5-6 with TRBJ2-6; D call uncertain. Sequencing was done on a sample of peripheral blood. CDR3 in DNA: TGTGCCAGCAGCTTCTTAGCTAGTGGGGCCAACGTCCTGACTTTC. Protein sequence: CASSFLASGANVLTF.